The subject of this entry is one TCR beta chain. Its antigen is still unknown. This sample is part of a study of T-cell memory formation after mild COVID-19. Overall study: In these data, TCR clusters were largely donor specific.

Study conclusions and caveats: Of the contracting clones, CD4+ ones lay mainly in CM and EM, and CD8+ ones in EMRA. Second-wave clones reaching peak frequency on day 37 lacked confirmed SARS-CoV-2 specificity.

The CDR3 spans 16 residues. Germline CDR1 is SGHTA and CDR2 is FQGNSA. The J segment lost 1 base and the V segment lost 1 base, leaving 3 bases of the junction unmatched. Sample barcodes and UMIs were carried by the TCR alpha and TCR beta cDNA libraries that 5'RACE generated with constant-segment primers. Each CDR3 protein gets one entry after TCRdb re-called the 5' RACE reads with MiXCR. The top ten hold under 0.95% of the sample, which has 35,000 to 40,000 distinct CDR3 sequences, about 6% seen once. This receptor was obtained from an adult who had mild COVID-19 (a few samples of this study predate the infection). Cell type and time point are not known. Specimen: PBMCs or a T cell subset sorted from them (not recorded which). This chain links TRBV7-2 with TRBJ2-3; TRBD2 aligns across 9 bases. CDR3 residues: CASSLGPSGGTDTQYF. The CDR3 DNA is TGTGCCAGCAGCTTAGGGCCTAGCGGGGGCACAGATACGCAGTATTTT. The entire variable domain, with the rest obtained from reference TRBV7-2 and TRBJ2-3, is as follows: GAGVSQSPSNKVTEKGKDVELRCDPISGHTALYWYRQSLGQGLEFLIYFQGNSAPDKSGLPSDRFSAERTGGSVSTLTIQRTQQEDSAVYLCASSLGPSGGTDTQYFGPGTRLTVL.